The subject of this entry is one T cell receptor (beta chain). The table lists this clonotype with many counts. Its antigen is still unknown. The input lacks base qualities; no much larger clone sits a single base away. This sample is part of a study of regulatory T cells in long-lasting Graves disease (dated by TCRdb to about 2021). Notes on the research overall: Persistent Graves' disease meant more than 5 years of antithyroid drug treatment with TSH receptor autoantibodies that stayed positive. This study used TCR sequencing and RNA sequencing of peripheral blood to compare persistent Graves' disease patients against newly diagnosed Graves' disease patients. A total of around 35 samples underwent TCR sequencing, from some 13 patients with persistent Graves' disease and roughly 20 patients with newly diagnosed Graves' disease. Antithyroid drugs had been taken for 10 to 13 years on average by persistent Graves' disease patients in the clinical cohort. The study took place in China and was registered as a clinical trial. Summary of the overall study and its limitations: As a limitation, the authors acknowledged that the small sample size may reduce accuracy. Only peripheral blood was studied, because thyroid tissue, the primary lesion, was inaccessible. Persistent disease showed preferential use of TRBV28, TRBJ1-2 and TRBJ2-5, whereas newly diagnosed disease favored TRBV20-1 and TRBJ2-1. Persistent Graves' disease patients showed lower TCR Shannon entropy and fewer highly expanded clones than newly diagnosed patients, suggesting clonal expansion. Persistent patients shared more public clonotypes among themselves (around 3,000) than newly diagnosed patients did (approximately 970). Sequencing and analysis were restricted to the TCR beta chain.

The CDR3 goes from the cysteine to the phenylalanine over 16 residues. Only the CDR3 DNA stays, 48 bases, in frame from base 1. CDR1 and CDR2 were assigned from the germline V gene as SGHAT and FQNNGV. For this chain, trimming is 4 bases at the V end and 2 bases at the J end, and the number of junction bases without a gene match is 9. What this sample's time point label stands for: persistent/refractory GD, antithyroid drugs over 5 years with positive TRAb. For both TCR sequencing and RNA sequencing, RNA was extracted from PBMCs in TRIzol. The diagnosis of Graves' disease followed American Thyroid Association guidelines. The patients came from an endocrinology department in Xi'an, China. Each patient gave approximately 10 milliliters of peripheral blood, collected in an EDTA anticoagulant tube. Ficoll Paque Plus density gradient separation was used to isolate PBMCs, and no further T cell sorting was performed. An Agilent 2100 Bioanalyzer and agarose gel were used to check RNA quality, and a NanoDrop 2000 was used to measure RNA concentration.

The library was prepared using multiplex PCR. Sequenced on an Illumina HiSeq 4000. iRepertoire HTBI primers and Arm-PCR amplification of CDR3 regions were used to construct TCR beta libraries. Before sequencing, the PCR products underwent gel purification. On the study's bioinformatics: Gene usage analysis of CDR3 amino acid clonotypes used the approximately 62 TRBV and 11 to 15 TRBJ segments found across samples. COPE and FqMerger were used to merge filtered high-quality paired reads into contigs. BLAST was used to align contigs to IMGT TRBV, TRBD and TRBJ reference genes, and CDR3 was defined according to IMGT. Highly expanded clones were defined as clonotypes with a frequency above 0.1%. Shannon entropy served as the measure of repertoire diversity, while the Gini coefficient captured V-J evenness. Clonotypes shared by more than one individual were considered public. The public reads were reanalyzed by TCRdb: fastp trimming at Q25, MiXCR alignment, in-frame beta chains only. When rows share a CDR3 protein, they turn into one entry using the most common DNA and genes. The V and J calls reflect TCRdb's pipeline rather than the authors' work. The sample data list about 470,000 distinct CDR3 sequences, and around a fifth of these were observed just once. The ten largest account for more than 6% of the sample.

Recombination linked TRBV11-2 to TRBJ1-2, with 8 bases matching TRBD1. The TCR comes from a female donor with Graves disease. Sequencing used peripheral blood mononuclear cells (PBMCs), obtained when the disease was refractory, from a patient treated with antithyroid drugs. The CDR3 protein is CASSSPKGQGNYGYTF. The DNA sequence reads TGTGCCAGCAGCTCCCCTAAAGGACAGGGAAACTATGGCTACACCTTC.